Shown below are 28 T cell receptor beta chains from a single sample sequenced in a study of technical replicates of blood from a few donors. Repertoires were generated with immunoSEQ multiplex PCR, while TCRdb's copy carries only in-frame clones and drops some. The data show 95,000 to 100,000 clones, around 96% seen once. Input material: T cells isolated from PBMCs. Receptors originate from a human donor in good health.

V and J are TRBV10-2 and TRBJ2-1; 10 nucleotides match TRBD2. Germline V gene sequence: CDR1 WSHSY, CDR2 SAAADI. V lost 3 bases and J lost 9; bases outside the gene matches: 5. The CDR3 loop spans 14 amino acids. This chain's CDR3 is CASSDLAGVREQFF. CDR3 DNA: TGCGCCAGCAGTGACCTAGCGGGAGTCCGTGAGCAGTTCTTC.

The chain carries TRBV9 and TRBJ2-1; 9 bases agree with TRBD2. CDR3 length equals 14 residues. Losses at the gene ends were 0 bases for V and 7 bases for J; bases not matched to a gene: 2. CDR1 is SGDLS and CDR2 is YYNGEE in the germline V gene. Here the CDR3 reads CASSVVTSGNEQFF. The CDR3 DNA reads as TGTGCCAGCAGCGTAGTGACTAGCGGTAATGAGCAGTTCTTC.

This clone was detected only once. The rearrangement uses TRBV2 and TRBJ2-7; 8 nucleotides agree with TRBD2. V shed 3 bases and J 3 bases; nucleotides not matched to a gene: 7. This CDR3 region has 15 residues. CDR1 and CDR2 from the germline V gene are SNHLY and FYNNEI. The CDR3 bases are TGTGCCAGCAGTGAGCTCCAGCGGGAGAACTACGAGCAGTACTTC. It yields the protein CASSELQRENYEQYF.

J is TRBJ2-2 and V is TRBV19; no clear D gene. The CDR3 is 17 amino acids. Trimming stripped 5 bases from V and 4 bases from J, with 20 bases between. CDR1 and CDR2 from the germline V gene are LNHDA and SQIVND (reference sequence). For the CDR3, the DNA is TGTGCCAGTAGTCCTTTCTCAGGTTCGACCCGCACCGGGGAGCTGTTTTTT. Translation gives CASSPFSGSTRTGELFF.

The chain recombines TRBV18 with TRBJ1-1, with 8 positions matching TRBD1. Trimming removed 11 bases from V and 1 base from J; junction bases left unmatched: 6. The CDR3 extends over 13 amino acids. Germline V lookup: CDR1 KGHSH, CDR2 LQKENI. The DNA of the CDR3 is TGTGCCGCGCGGGGACAGGAGAACACTGAAGCTTTCTTT. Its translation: CAARGQENTEAFF.

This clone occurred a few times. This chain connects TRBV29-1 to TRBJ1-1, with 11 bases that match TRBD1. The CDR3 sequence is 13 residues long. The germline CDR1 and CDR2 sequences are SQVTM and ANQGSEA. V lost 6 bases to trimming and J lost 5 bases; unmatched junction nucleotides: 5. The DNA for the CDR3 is TGCAGCGTAGCCGGGACAGGGGGTACTGAAGCTTTCTTT. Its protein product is CSVAGTGGTEAFF.

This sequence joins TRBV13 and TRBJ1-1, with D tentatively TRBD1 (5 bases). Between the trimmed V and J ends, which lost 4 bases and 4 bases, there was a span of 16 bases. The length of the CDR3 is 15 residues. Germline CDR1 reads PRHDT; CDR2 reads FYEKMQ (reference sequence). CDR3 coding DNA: TGTGCCAGCAGCTCCCAGGGTAAGGGAACCACTGAAGCTTTCTTT. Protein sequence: CASSSQGKGTTEAFF.

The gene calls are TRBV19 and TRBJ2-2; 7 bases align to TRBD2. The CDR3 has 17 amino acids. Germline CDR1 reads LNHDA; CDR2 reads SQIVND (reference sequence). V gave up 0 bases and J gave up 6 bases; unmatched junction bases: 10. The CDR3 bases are TGTGCCAGTAGTATAGAGGGAGGGTTTCTCTTGGCCGGGGAGCTGTTTTTT. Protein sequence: CASSIEGGFLLAGELFF.

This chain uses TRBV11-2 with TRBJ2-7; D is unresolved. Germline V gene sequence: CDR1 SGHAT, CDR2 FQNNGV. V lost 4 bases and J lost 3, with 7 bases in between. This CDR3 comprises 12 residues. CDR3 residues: CASSSDIYEQYF. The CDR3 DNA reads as TGTGCCAGCAGCTCCGACATCTACGAGCAGTACTTC.

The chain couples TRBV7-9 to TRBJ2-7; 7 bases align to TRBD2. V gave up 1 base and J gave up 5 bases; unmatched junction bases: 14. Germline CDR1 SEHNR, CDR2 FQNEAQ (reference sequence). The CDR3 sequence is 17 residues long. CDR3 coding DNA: TGTGCCAGCAGCTTAGATGGCGGGAGCCGATTCAGGGACGAGCAGTACTTC. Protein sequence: CASSLDGGSRFRDEQYF.

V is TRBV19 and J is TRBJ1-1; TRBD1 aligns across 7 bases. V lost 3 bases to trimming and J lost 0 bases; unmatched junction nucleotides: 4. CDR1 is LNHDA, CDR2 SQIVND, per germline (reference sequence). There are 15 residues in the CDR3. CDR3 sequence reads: CASSITGDMNTEAFF. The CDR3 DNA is TGTGCCAGTAGTATTACAGGGGACATGAACACTGAAGCTTTCTTT.

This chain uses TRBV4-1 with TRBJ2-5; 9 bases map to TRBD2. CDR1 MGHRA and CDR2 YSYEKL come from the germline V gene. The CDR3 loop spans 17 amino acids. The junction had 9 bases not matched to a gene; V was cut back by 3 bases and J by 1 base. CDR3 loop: CASSQDIAGEIQETQYF. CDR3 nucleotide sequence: TGCGCCAGCAGCCAGGATATAGCGGGAGAGATCCAAGAGACCCAGTACTTC.

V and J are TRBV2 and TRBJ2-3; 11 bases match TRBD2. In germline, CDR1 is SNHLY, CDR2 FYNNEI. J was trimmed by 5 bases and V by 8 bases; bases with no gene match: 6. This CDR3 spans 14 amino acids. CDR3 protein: CASSVTSGEDTQYF. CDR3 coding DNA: TGTGCCAGCTCGGTGACTAGCGGGGAAGATACGCAGTATTTT.

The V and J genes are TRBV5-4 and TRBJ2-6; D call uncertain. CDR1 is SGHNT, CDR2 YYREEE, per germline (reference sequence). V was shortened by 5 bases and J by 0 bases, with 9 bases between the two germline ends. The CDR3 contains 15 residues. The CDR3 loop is CASRGTVSGANVLTF. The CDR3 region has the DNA TGTGCCAGCAGGGGCACAGTCTCTGGGGCCAACGTCCTGACTTTC.

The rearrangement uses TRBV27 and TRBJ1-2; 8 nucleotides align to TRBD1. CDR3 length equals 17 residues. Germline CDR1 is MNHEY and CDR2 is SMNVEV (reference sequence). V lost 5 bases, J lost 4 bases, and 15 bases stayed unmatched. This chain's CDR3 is CASSPTPPGQGFYGYTF. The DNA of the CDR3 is TGTGCCAGCAGTCCTACCCCACCCGGACAGGGCTTCTATGGCTACACCTTC.

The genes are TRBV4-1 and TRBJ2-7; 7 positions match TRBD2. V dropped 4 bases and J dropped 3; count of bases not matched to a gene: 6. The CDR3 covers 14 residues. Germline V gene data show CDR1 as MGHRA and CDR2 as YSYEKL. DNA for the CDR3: TGCGCCAGCAGCCCCGGGAGGACCTACTACGAGCAGTACTTC. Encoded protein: CASSPGRTYYEQYF.

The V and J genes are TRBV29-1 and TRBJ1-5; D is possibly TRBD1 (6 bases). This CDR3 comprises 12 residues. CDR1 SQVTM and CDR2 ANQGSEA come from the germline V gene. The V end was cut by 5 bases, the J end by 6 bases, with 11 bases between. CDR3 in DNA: TGCAGCGTTCGGGACAAGGGTCAGCCCCAGCATTTT. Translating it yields CSVRDKGQPQHF.

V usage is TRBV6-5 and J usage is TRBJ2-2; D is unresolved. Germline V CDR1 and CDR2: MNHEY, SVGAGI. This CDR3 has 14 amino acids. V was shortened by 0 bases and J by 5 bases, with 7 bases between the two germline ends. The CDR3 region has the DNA TGTGCCAGCAGTTACTCTAGCATGACCGGGGAGCTGTTTTTT. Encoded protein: CASSYSSMTGELFF.

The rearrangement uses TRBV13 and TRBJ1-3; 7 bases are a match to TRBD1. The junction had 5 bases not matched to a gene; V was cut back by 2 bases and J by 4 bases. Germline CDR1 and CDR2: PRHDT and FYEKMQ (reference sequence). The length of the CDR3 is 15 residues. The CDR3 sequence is CASSLIGGDGNTIYF. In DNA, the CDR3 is TGTGCCAGCAGCTTAATAGGGGGCGACGGAAACACCATATATTTT.

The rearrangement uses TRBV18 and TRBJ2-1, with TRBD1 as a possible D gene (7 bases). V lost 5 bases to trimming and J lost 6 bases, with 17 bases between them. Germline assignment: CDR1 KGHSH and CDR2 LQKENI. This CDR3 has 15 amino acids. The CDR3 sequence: CASSGNTQGGNEQFF. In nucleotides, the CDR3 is TGTGCCAGCTCAGGAAACACTCAGGGGGGCAATGAGCAGTTCTTC.

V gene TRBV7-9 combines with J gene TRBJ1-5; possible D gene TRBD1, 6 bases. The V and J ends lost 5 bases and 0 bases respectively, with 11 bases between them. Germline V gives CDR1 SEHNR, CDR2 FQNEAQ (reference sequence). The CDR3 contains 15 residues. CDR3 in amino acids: CASSRDRFSNQPQHF. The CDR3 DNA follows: TGTGCCAGCAGCAGAGACAGGTTTAGCAATCAGCCCCAGCATTTT.

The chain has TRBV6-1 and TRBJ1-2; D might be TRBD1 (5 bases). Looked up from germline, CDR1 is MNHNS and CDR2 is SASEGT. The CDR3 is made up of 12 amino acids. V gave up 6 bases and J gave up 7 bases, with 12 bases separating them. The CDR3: CASRGRDLGYTF. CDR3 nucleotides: TGTGCCAGCAGGGGGCGGGATCTTGGCTACACCTTC.

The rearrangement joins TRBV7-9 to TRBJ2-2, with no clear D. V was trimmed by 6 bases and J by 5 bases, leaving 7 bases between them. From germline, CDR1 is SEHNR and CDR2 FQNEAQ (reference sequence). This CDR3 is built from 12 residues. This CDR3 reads CASSSGTGELFF. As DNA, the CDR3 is TGTGCCAGCAGTTCAGGAACCGGGGAGCTGTTTTTT.

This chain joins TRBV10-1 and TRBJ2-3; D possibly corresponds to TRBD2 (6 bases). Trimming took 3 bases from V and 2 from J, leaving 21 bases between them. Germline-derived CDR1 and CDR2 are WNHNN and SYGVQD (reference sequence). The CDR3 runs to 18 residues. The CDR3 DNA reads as TGCGCCAGCAGTGACTATTTAGGAATGGCGGGGACCACAGATACGCAGTATTTT. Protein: CASSDYLGMAGTTDTQYF.

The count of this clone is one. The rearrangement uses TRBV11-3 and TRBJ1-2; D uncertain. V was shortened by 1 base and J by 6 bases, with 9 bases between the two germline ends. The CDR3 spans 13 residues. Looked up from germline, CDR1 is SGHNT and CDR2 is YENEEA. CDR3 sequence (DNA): TGTGCCAGCAGCTTAGGGCCTGCTCATGGCTACACCTTC. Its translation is CASSLGPAHGYTF.

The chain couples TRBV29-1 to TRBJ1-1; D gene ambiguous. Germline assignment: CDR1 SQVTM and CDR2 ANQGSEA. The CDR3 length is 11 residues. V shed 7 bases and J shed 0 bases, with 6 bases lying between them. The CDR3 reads CSGQVNTEAFF. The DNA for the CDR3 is TGCAGCGGGCAGGTGAACACTGAAGCTTTCTTT.

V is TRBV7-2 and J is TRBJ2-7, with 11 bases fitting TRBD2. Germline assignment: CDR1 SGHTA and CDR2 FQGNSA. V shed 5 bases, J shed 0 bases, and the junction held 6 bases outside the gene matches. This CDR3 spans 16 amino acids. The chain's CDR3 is CASSPGLAGLSYEQYF. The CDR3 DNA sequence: TGTGCCAGCAGCCCCGGACTAGCGGGCCTCTCCTACGAGCAGTACTTC.

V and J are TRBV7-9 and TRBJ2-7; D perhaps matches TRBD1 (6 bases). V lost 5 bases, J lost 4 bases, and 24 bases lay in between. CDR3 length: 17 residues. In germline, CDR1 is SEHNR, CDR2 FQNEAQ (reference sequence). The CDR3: CASSTSVSGTPTYEQYF. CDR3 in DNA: TGTGCCAGCAGCACGTCGGTTTCCGGGACACCAACTTACGAGCAGTACTTC.